A single sample gave rise to the 20 T cell receptor beta chains below, sequenced in a study of cytomegalovirus exposure and HLA in healthy donors. Assay used: immunoSEQ multiplex PCR; TCRdb lists only in-frame clones, some missing. Among 150,000 or so clones listed, roughly 89% were seen once. Sequenced input: PBMCs. The receptors derive from a woman aged 18-29 years in good health and CMV-seropositive.

The chain recombines TRBV4-3 with TRBJ2-3; 7 positions match TRBD1. J lost 10 bases, V lost 1 base, and 5 bases had no gene match. This CDR3 spans 13 amino acids. The germline V gene encodes CDR1 LGHNA and CDR2 YSLEER. Here the CDR3 reads CASSQGKGAPQYF. CDR3 nucleotides: TGCGCCAGCAGCCAAGGAAAGGGGGCACCGCAGTATTTT.

The chain combines TRBV5-1 with TRBJ2-5; 7 positions agree with TRBD1. Trimming cost V 3 bases and J 5 bases; bases outside gene matches: 4. This CDR3 is 13 amino acids long. Germline loops: CDR1 SGHRS, CDR2 YFSETQ. The CDR3 sequence: CASSWGQWETQYF. The CDR3 nucleotides are TGCGCCAGCAGCTGGGGACAGTGGGAGACCCAGTACTTC. Filled out from reference TRBV5-1 and TRBJ2-5, the complete variable domain reads KAGVTQTPRYLIKTRGQQVTLSCSPISGHRSVSWYQQTPGQGLQFLFEYFSETQRNKGNFPGRFSGRQFSNSRSEMNVSTLELGDSALYLCASSWGQWETQYFGPGTRLLVL.

The chain employs TRBV28 and TRBJ2-7, with 8 bases fitting TRBD2. CDR1 is MDHEN, CDR2 SYDVKM, per germline. The CDR3 contains 16 residues. V was pared by 6 bases and J by 4 bases, with 14 bases of the junction left unmatched. The CDR3: CASRGTSGTVLYEQYF. CDR3 nucleotides: TGTGCCAGCAGGGGTACTAGCGGCACCGTCCTTTACGAGCAGTACTTC.

The chain recombines TRBV29-1 with TRBJ2-3; TRBD2 aligns across 9 bases. CDR1 and CDR2 from the germline V gene are SQVTM and ANQGSEA. After removal of 2 bases from V and 4 bases from J, the junction contained 10 bases not matched to a gene. The CDR3 consists of 16 residues. CDR3 nucleotides: TGCAGCGTTGAAAGGGCGCGGGGGGGGTCGGCAGATACGCAGTATTTT. Protein product: CSVERARGGSADTQYF.

This CDR3 is CASSPRAYNSPLHF. CDR3 nucleotide sequence: TGTGCCAGCAGTCCCCGGGCCTATAATTCACCCCTCCACTTT. This chain connects TRBV28 to TRBJ1-6; D call uncertain. The CDR3 has 14 residues. Germline CDR1 and CDR2: MDHEN and SYDVKM. Trimming took off 5 bases at V and 2 bases at J, with 7 bases between the two ends.

The J gene is TRBJ2-3, the V gene TRBV5-6; no firm D call. The germline CDR1 and CDR2 sequences are SGHDT and YYEEEE. With 5 bases removed from V and 2 bases from J, the gap between germline ends came to 3 bases. The CDR3 loop spans 11 amino acids. The CDR3 spells CASRHTDTQYF. The DNA for the CDR3 is TGTGCCAGCAGACACACAGATACGCAGTATTTT.

This clone showed up just a few times. The CDR3 loop is CASSYTGGEPAEAFF. CDR3 sequence (DNA): TGCGCCAGCAGCTACACAGGGGGCGAACCCGCTGAAGCTTTCTTT. The chain uses TRBV5-1 and TRBJ1-1, with TRBD1 identical over 9 bases. The CDR3 has 15 residues. The V segment lost 3 bases and the J segment 6 bases; nucleotides outside the gene matches: 9. Germline CDR1 SGHRS, CDR2 YFSETQ.

The J gene is TRBJ2-7, the V gene TRBV5-1; tentative D call: TRBD1 (6 bases). The CDR3 has 16 residues. Trimming took off 0 bases at V and 3 bases at J, with 16 bases between the two ends. Looked up from germline, CDR1 is SGHRS and CDR2 is YFSETQ. This chain's CDR3 is CASSLGTGTTDYEQYF. CDR3 DNA: TGCGCCAGCAGCTTGGGCACCGGGACAACGGACTACGAGCAGTACTTC.

The chain links TRBV5-6 to TRBJ2-3, with 11 bases that match TRBD2. Germline-derived CDR1 and CDR2 are SGHDT and YYEEEE. The CDR3 is 15 residues long. With V trimmed by 1 base and J by 3 bases, 1 base remained unmatched. CDR3 residues: CASSLTSGGTDTQYF. In nucleotides, the CDR3 is TGTGCCAGCAGCTTGACTAGCGGGGGAACAGATACGCAGTATTTT.

The gene calls are TRBV19 and TRBJ2-7; D is possibly TRBD2 (6 bases). The CDR3 consists of 13 residues. The ends were cut back, 5 bases at V and 0 bases at J, with 8 bases in the middle. In germline, CDR1 is LNHDA, CDR2 SQIVND (reference sequence). The chain's CDR3 is CASSRDFSYEQYF. The DNA for the CDR3 is TGTGCCAGTAGTCGGGACTTCTCCTACGAGCAGTACTTC.

The rearrangement joins TRBV9 to TRBJ2-7; D not resolved. The ends were cut back, 0 bases at V and 2 bases at J, with 9 bases in the middle. The CDR3 extends over 14 amino acids. CDR1 is SGDLS, CDR2 YYNGEE, per germline. The CDR3 DNA reads as TGTGCCAGCAGCGTAGTTGACGGAGCCTACGAGCAGTACTTC. Its protein product is CASSVVDGAYEQYF.

The gene calls are TRBV11-2 and TRBJ2-7, with TRBD2 identical over 7 bases. The V gene's germline CDR1 is SGHAT and CDR2 FQNNGV. With V trimmed by 3 bases and J by 4 bases, 12 bases remained unmatched. The CDR3 spans 16 residues. The CDR3 region has the DNA TGTGCCAGCAGCTTGGGGTTCCTAGCGGACCCTTACGAGCAGTACTTC. It codes for CASSLGFLADPYEQYF. Full variable domain (remainder filled in from reference TRBV11-2 and TRBJ2-7): EAGVAQSPRYKIIEKRQSVAFWCNPISGHATLYWYQQILGQGPKLLIQFQNNGVVDDSQLPKDRFSAERLKGVDSTLKIQPAKLEDSAVYLCASSLGFLADPYEQYFGPGTRLTVT.

J is TRBJ2-5 and V is TRBV27; a weak D match, TRBD2 (7 bases). Per germline, CDR1 MNHEY and CDR2 SMNVEV (reference sequence). Trimming removed 4 bases at V and 5 bases at J, with 14 bases between. This CDR3 is 14 amino acids long. Here the CDR3 DNA reads TGTGCCAGCAGTTACGGGGGGCGCGAGGAGACCCAGTACTTC. Translated: CASSYGGREETQYF.

The chain has TRBV28 and TRBJ2-5, with 9 bases fitting TRBD1. V was clipped by 2 bases and J by 3 bases; unmatched bases: 4. The CDR3 is 15 residues long. Per germline, CDR1 MDHEN and CDR2 SYDVKM. CDR3 residues: CASSLMGQGEETQYF. In nucleotides, the CDR3 is TGTGCCAGCAGTTTAATGGGACAGGGAGAAGAGACCCAGTACTTC.

This chain joins TRBV7-2 and TRBJ2-3; 12 bases agree with TRBD2. The germline V gene has CDR1 SGHTA and CDR2 FQGNSA. This CDR3 comprises 19 residues. V shed 0 bases and J 5 bases; nucleotides not matched to a gene: 12. The CDR3 region has the DNA TGTGCCAGCAGCTTAGCGATATCCGCTAGCGGGGGGGCTGGAGATACGCAGTATTTT. This sequence encodes CASSLAISASGGAGDTQYF.

The chain links TRBV30 to TRBJ1-1; 10 bases fit TRBD1. The germline CDR1 and CDR2 sequences are GTSNPN and SVGIG (reference sequence). The V gene end was trimmed by 1 base and the J gene end by 5 bases; junction bases not matched to a gene: 7. CDR3 length equals 15 residues. CDR3 loop: CAWSDRQGAPTEAFF. The CDR3 DNA follows: TGTGCCTGGAGTGATCGACAGGGGGCCCCAACTGAAGCTTTCTTT.

The chain combines TRBV6-4 with TRBJ2-5; D is undetermined. V was pared by 7 bases and J by 2 bases, with 11 bases between. The CDR3 is 13 amino acids. Germline V gives CDR1 MRHNA, CDR2 SNTAGT. The CDR3 region has the DNA TGTGCCAGCAACTCGGAGTCACAAGAGACCCAGTACTTC. This sequence encodes CASNSESQETQYF.

The V call is TRBV12-5, the J call TRBJ1-2; 8 bases are shared with TRBD1. V was clipped by 3 bases and J by 4 bases; unmatched bases: 4. The length of the CDR3 is 14 residues. Germline V CDR1 and CDR2: LGHNT, FRNRAP. CDR3 amino acids: CASGLGTGVYGYTF. The DNA for the CDR3 is TGTGCTAGTGGTTTAGGGACAGGAGTCTATGGCTACACCTTC.

V gene TRBV11-2 combines with J gene TRBJ1-1; the D is unclear. The V and J ends lost 5 bases and 4 bases respectively, with 14 bases between them. The germline V gene encodes CDR1 SGHAT and CDR2 FQNNGV. The CDR3 has 14 amino acids. The CDR3 reads CASSPRGVATEAFF. The CDR3 DNA reads as TGTGCCAGCAGCCCCCGAGGTGTGGCCACTGAAGCTTTCTTT.

The chain couples TRBV6-5 to TRBJ1-5, with 8 bases aligning to TRBD1. The V gene's germline CDR1 is MNHEY and CDR2 SVGAGI. The CDR3 has 13 amino acids. V trimming: 8 bases; J trimming: 6 bases; junction bases outside the gene matches: 6. This CDR3 reads CASATGGGQPQHF. CDR3 sequence (DNA): TGTGCCAGCGCTACAGGGGGGGGTCAGCCCCAGCATTTT.